The 17 T cell receptor beta chains given below trace back to one sample, sequenced in a study of blood T cell repertoires in COVID-19. Sequencing was performed with immunoSEQ multiplex PCR; in TCRdb, only in-frame clones are kept and a portion is missing. The sample yields some 110,000 clones, 80% to 90% seen once. Material: peripheral blood. These receptors all come from a woman between 65 and 79 years old with acute or convalescent COVID-19.

The gene calls are TRBV12-3 or TRBV12-4 and TRBJ1-2; a weak D match, TRBD1 (5 bases). This CDR3 is built from 11 residues. V shed 6 bases and J shed 7 bases, with 9 bases lying between them. The CDR3 DNA sequence: TGTGCCAGCAGCCTAGGGGCTGGCTACACCTTC. Translation gives CASSLGAGYTF.

This clone was detected only a few times. This chain uses TRBV27 with TRBJ2-1; TRBD1 aligns across 10 bases. The CDR3 has 15 residues. The germline gives CDR1 MNHEY, CDR2 SMNVEV (reference sequence). V was clipped by 3 bases and J by 6 bases; unmatched bases: 5. CDR3 sequence reads: CASSLTGGIVNEQFF. CDR3 sequence (DNA): TGTGCCAGCAGTTTGACAGGGGGCATCGTCAATGAGCAGTTCTTC.

V gene TRBV2 combines with J gene TRBJ2-7; weak D call: TRBD2 (6 bases). Trimming cost V 6 bases and J 3 bases, with 18 bases left between them. Germline V gene data show CDR1 as SNHLY and CDR2 as FYNNEI. This CDR3 spans 15 amino acids. CDR3 bases: TGTGCCAGCAGCCCCCGGGGAGGAATCCTCTACGAGCAGTACTTC. As protein: CASSPRGGILYEQYF. The whole variable domain, remainder taken from reference TRBV2 and TRBJ2-7, is EPEVTQTPSHQVTQMGQEVILRCVPISNHLYFYWYRQILGQKVEFLVSFYNNEISEKSEIFDDQFSVERPDGSNFTLKIRSTKLEDSAMYFCASSPRGGILYEQYFGPGTRLTVT.

The chain joins TRBV5-4 to TRBJ2-7; D uncertain. CDR3 length: 15 amino acids. The V and J ends lost 0 bases and 7 bases respectively, with 17 bases between them. Germline V gene lookup returns CDR1 SGHNT and CDR2 YYREEE (reference sequence). The CDR3 sequence is CASSLGLDPMREQYF. The CDR3 bases are TGTGCCAGCAGCTTGGGGCTAGACCCTATGAGAGAGCAGTACTTC.

The gene calls are TRBV9 and TRBJ2-2; TRBD2 matches at 7 bases. The CDR3 runs to 15 residues. From germline, CDR1 is SGDLS and CDR2 YYNGEE. Trimming took 2 bases from V and 4 from J; bases not matched to a gene: 5. The CDR3 DNA reads TGTGCCAGCAGCGTCCGGGGCGGGAGCACCGGGGAGCTGTTTTTT. Translating gives CASSVRGGSTGELFF.

J is TRBJ2-7 and V is TRBV28; 8 bases agree with TRBD1. V trimming: 5 bases; J trimming: 6 bases; junction bases outside the gene matches: 3. The CDR3 runs to 12 residues. Germline lookup yields CDR1 MDHEN and CDR2 SYDVKM. This chain's CDR3 is CASSLTGGEQYF. Here the CDR3 DNA reads TGTGCCAGCAGTCTCACAGGGGGCGAGCAGTACTTC.

This clone was observed a single time. CDR3 loop: CASRVTGDNSPLHF. In DNA, the CDR3 is TGTGCCAGCAGGGTGACAGGTGATAATTCACCCCTCCACTTT. The chain combines TRBV7-9 with TRBJ1-6, with D perhaps matching TRBD1 (6 bases). Germline CDR1 SEHNR, CDR2 FQNEAQ (reference sequence). The V gene lost 6 bases and the J gene lost 5 bases, with 11 bases spanning the gap. The CDR3 totals 14 residues. Filled out from reference TRBV7-9 and TRBJ1-6, the complete variable domain reads DTGVSQNPRHKITKRGQNVTFRCDPISEHNRLYWYRQTLGQGPEFLTYFQNEAQLEKSRLLSDRFSAERPKGSFSTLEIQRTEQGDSAMYLCASRVTGDNSPLHFGNGTRLTVT.

The chain uses TRBV20-1 and TRBJ2-5; D not certain. Trimming removed 6 bases at V and 5 bases at J, with 10 bases between. This CDR3 contains 11 residues. In germline, CDR1 is DFQATT, CDR2 SNEGSKA (reference sequence). This chain's CDR3 is CSAFVLETQYF. The CDR3 DNA follows: TGCAGTGCGTTTGTATTGGAGACCCAGTACTTC.

The chain carries TRBV6-6 and TRBJ1-1; maybe TRBD1 (5 bases). This CDR3 is 13 amino acids long. The germline V gene encodes CDR1 MNHNY and CDR2 SVGAGI (reference sequence). The V end lost 2 bases, the J end lost 5 bases, and 9 bases lay between the germline ends. As DNA, the CDR3 is TGTGCCAGCAGTTACGGAGGGGAGACTGAAGCTTTCTTT. This gives the protein CASSYGGETEAFF.

The V gene is TRBV18, the J gene TRBJ1-1, with TRBD1 as a possible D gene (6 bases). The CDR3 totals 13 residues. The ends were cut back, 8 bases at V and 1 base at J, with 11 bases in the middle. Germline V lookup: CDR1 KGHSH, CDR2 LQKENI. CDR3 in DNA: TGTGCCAGCCATCAGGGGCGGAACACTGAAGCTTTCTTT. It specifies CASHQGRNTEAFF.

CDR3 bases: TGTGCCAGCAGCCCCAGGACAAACACCGGGGAGCTGTTTTTT. Translating gives CASSPRTNTGELFF. This chain links TRBV11-3 with TRBJ2-2, with D possibly being TRBD1 (5 bases). The V gene lost 5 bases and the J gene lost 2 bases, with 9 bases spanning the gap. The CDR3 spans 14 residues. Germline CDR1 SGHNT, CDR2 YENEEA.

The CDR3 loop reads CAWSVRRTGDYEKLFF. In nucleotides, the CDR3 is TGTGCCTGGAGTGTTCGGAGGACAGGTGACTATGAAAAACTGTTTTTT. V and J are TRBV30 and TRBJ1-4, with TRBD1 identical over 7 bases. The trim removed 0 bases at V and 6 bases at J, leaving 10 bases unmatched. The CDR3 totals 16 residues. CDR1 is GTSNPN and CDR2 is SVGIG in the germline V gene (reference sequence).

V gene TRBV18 combines with J gene TRBJ2-3; the match to TRBD2 covers 7 bases. From germline, CDR1 is KGHSH and CDR2 LQKENI. The V and J ends lost 3 bases and 1 base, in that order; junction bases with no gene match: 1. The CDR3 has 14 residues. The CDR3 loop is CASSPGLGTDTQYF. CDR3 in DNA: TGTGCCAGCTCACCCGGACTAGGCACAGATACGCAGTATTTT.

The DNA of the CDR3 is TGCGCCAGCAGCCAAGATCATAGCGGGGGGTCACACTCCTACAATGAGCAGTTCTTC. This gives the protein CASSQDHSGGSHSYNEQFF. The chain employs TRBV4-1 and TRBJ2-1, with TRBD2 matching over 10 bases. Germline V gene sequence: CDR1 MGHRA, CDR2 YSYEKL. The CDR3 contains 19 residues. Trimming cost V 0 bases and J 0 bases; bases outside gene matches: 8.

The genes are TRBV11-3 and TRBJ1-6; 8 bases line up with TRBD1. J lost 6 bases, V lost 5 bases, and 6 bases had no gene match. Germline loops: CDR1 SGHNT, CDR2 YENEEA. This CDR3 comprises 15 residues. As DNA, the CDR3 is TGTGCCAGCAGCGAGGGGACAGGCAGTAATTCACCCCTCCACTTT. This codes for CASSEGTGSNSPLHF.

The table lists this clone with a few counts. V usage is TRBV7-8 and J usage is TRBJ2-1; a weak D match, TRBD1 (5 bases). The CDR3 runs to 15 residues. From germline, CDR1 is SGHVS and CDR2 FQNEAQ. V shed 2 bases and J shed 9 bases, with 17 bases lying between them. CDR3 amino acids: CASSLPQPGHGEQFF. CDR3 DNA sequence: TGTGCCAGCAGCTTACCTCAGCCAGGGCACGGTGAGCAGTTCTTC. Combining the CDR3 with reference TRBV7-8 and TRBJ2-1 gives the whole variable domain GAGVSQSPRYKVAKRGQDVALRCDPISGHVSLFWYQQALGQGPEFLTYFQNEAQLDKSGLPSDRFFAERPEGSVSTLKIQRTQQEDSAVYLCASSLPQPGHGEQFFGPGTRLTVL.

The chain is built from TRBV7-9 and TRBJ1-1; TRBD1 is a possible D gene (5 bases). Trimming took off 5 bases at V and 6 bases at J, with 13 bases between the two ends. Germline values: CDR1 SEHNR, CDR2 FQNEAQ (reference sequence). CDR3 length: 13 amino acids. CDR3 coding DNA: TGTGCCAGCAGCCCACCGGGGGAGGCTGAAGCTTTCTTT. This gives the protein CASSPPGEAEAFF.